Listed below are T cell receptor beta chains from one sample, sequenced in a study of cytomegalovirus exposure and HLA in healthy donors. Assay: immunoSEQ multiplex PCR; the TCRdb copy retains only in-frame clones and omits some. The table lists about 92,000 clones, over 75% of them singletons, with around 6.6% in the top ten. The sequenced material came from PBMCs. The source of these receptors is a man aged 45-65 years in good health and CMV-seropositive. The CDR3 runs from the conserved cysteine through the conserved F or W. The D gene is left open where the match is weak. Some rows have no size entry. The others give once, few or many, or a class for an expanded clone.

d_call: .
j_call: TRBJ2-5
clone_size: .
v_call: TRBV7-2
cdr3_nt: TGTGCCAGCAGCTTAAGTACGCACTATCAAGAGACCCAGTACTTC
cdr3_aa: CASSLSTHYQETQYF

d_call: TRBD1
j_call: TRBJ2-1
clone_size: .
v_call: TRBV7-2
cdr3_nt: TGTGCCAGCAGCTCCGGGACAGGGGCGAAGAATGAGCAGTTCTTC
cdr3_aa: CASSSGTGAKNEQFF

d_call: TRBD2
j_call: TRBJ2-6
clone_size: .
v_call: TRBV30
cdr3_nt: TGTGCCTGGAGTGTGGGGGGGTCCGGGGCCAACGTCCTGACTTTC
cdr3_aa: CAWSVGGSGANVLTF

d_call: .
j_call: TRBJ2-3
clone_size: few
v_call: TRBV20-1
cdr3_nt: TGCAGTGCTAGTCTGGCGGGTACGCAGTATTTT
cdr3_aa: CSASLAGTQYF

d_call: .
j_call: TRBJ1-6
clone_size: .
v_call: TRBV7-2
cdr3_nt: TGTGCCAGCAGCTTTTCGCAGGGTTCACCCCTCCACTTT
cdr3_aa: CASSFSQGSPLHF

d_call: .
j_call: TRBJ1-3
clone_size: .
v_call: TRBV6-5
cdr3_nt: TGTGCCAGCAGTTACTCGGACACCGTCTCTGGAAACACCATATATTTT
cdr3_aa: CASSYSDTVSGNTIYF

d_call: .
j_call: TRBJ2-5
clone_size: few
v_call: TRBV29-1
cdr3_nt: TGCAGCGTTGAAGTTCAGGGTGAGACCCAGTACTTC
cdr3_aa: CSVEVQGETQYF

d_call: TRBD1
j_call: TRBJ1-1
clone_size: once
v_call: TRBV19
cdr3_nt: TGTGCCAGTAGTATAGATTCTAACAGGGGAGCTGAAGCTTTCTTT
cdr3_aa: CASSIDSNRGAEAFF

d_call: .
j_call: TRBJ2-7
clone_size: once
v_call: TRBV20-1
cdr3_nt: TGCAGTGCTAGAGATCCGAGCGAGCAGTACTTC
cdr3_aa: CSARDPSEQYF

d_call: .
j_call: TRBJ1-4
clone_size: .
v_call: TRBV9
cdr3_nt: TGTGCCAGCAGCGTAGGCGGTATTAATGAAAAACTGTTTTTT
cdr3_aa: CASSVGGINEKLFF

d_call: TRBD1
j_call: TRBJ2-6
clone_size: .
v_call: TRBV11-3
cdr3_nt: TGTGCCAGCAGCCCCGGGACAGGGGCGATCTCTGGGGCCAACGTCCTGACTTTC
cdr3_aa: CASSPGTGAISGANVLTF

d_call: TRBD1
j_call: TRBJ2-5
clone_size: .
v_call: TRBV2
cdr3_nt: TGTGCCAGCAGGCCAGCCAGGGGGCAAGAGACCCAGTACTTC
cdr3_aa: CASRPARGQETQYF

d_call: TRBD2
j_call: TRBJ2-3
clone_size: .
v_call: TRBV4-2
cdr3_nt: TGTGCCAGCAGCCAAGATGTAGCGGGGGGGGGCTCAGATACGCAGTATTTT
cdr3_aa: CASSQDVAGGGSDTQYF

d_call: TRBD1
j_call: TRBJ1-6
clone_size: .
v_call: TRBV4-3
cdr3_nt: TGCGCCAGCAGCCAAGAGCCGGGACAGGGATTCGCCCTCCACTTT
cdr3_aa: CASSQEPGQGFALHF

d_call: TRBD1
j_call: TRBJ2-5
clone_size: .
v_call: TRBV6-6
cdr3_nt: TGTGCCAGCAGAGGAGCCGGGACAGGAGAAGAGACCCAGTACTTC
cdr3_aa: CASRGAGTGEETQYF

d_call: TRBD1
j_call: TRBJ2-1
clone_size: once
v_call: TRBV6-5
cdr3_nt: TGTGCCAGCAGTTACGACAGGGGGGTTATGAATGAGCAGTTCTTC
cdr3_aa: CASSYDRGVMNEQFF

d_call: TRBD1
j_call: TRBJ1-1
clone_size: .
v_call: TRBV7-2
cdr3_nt: TGTGCCAGCAGCTTAATCCAGGGGGCCGGTCGAGCTTTCTTT
cdr3_aa: CASSLIQGAGRAFF

d_call: TRBD2
j_call: TRBJ2-2
clone_size: .
v_call: TRBV5-5
cdr3_nt: TGTGCCAGCAGCTTGGCGGCGGGGGGAACCGGGGAGCTGTTTTTT
cdr3_aa: CASSLAAGGTGELFF

d_call: .
j_call: TRBJ1-1
clone_size: .
v_call: TRBV9
cdr3_nt: TGTGCCAGCAGCCCGGGTATCGGGGGCACTGAAGCTTTCTTT
cdr3_aa: CASSPGIGGTEAFF

d_call: TRBD2
j_call: TRBJ2-3
clone_size: .
v_call: TRBV5-1
cdr3_nt: TGCGCCAGCAGCTCGGGACTAGCGGGAGTAAATACAGATACGCAGTATTTT
cdr3_aa: CASSSGLAGVNTDTQYF

d_call: TRBD1
j_call: TRBJ2-2
clone_size: .
v_call: TRBV12-5
cdr3_nt: TGTGCTAGTGGTTTGGTACGGGACAGGGGTTACGGGGAGCTGTTTTTT
cdr3_aa: CASGLVRDRGYGELFF

d_call: TRBD1
j_call: TRBJ1-1
clone_size: .
v_call: TRBV28
cdr3_nt: TGTGCCAGCCCAGGACAGGGGTGTCACCTTTTT
cdr3_aa: CASPGQGCHLF

d_call: TRBD1
j_call: TRBJ1-3
clone_size: once
v_call: TRBV25-1
cdr3_nt: TGTGCCAGCAGTGCGGGACAGGCTTTCTCTGGAAACACCATATATTTT
cdr3_aa: CASSAGQAFSGNTIYF

d_call: TRBD2
j_call: TRBJ2-5
clone_size: few
v_call: TRBV27
cdr3_nt: TGTGCCAGCAGTTTACTAGCGGGGTTCCAAGAGACCCAGTACTTC
cdr3_aa: CASSLLAGFQETQYF

d_call: TRBD2
j_call: TRBJ2-7
clone_size: .
v_call: TRBV7-2
cdr3_nt: TGTGCCAGCAGCCGAAGTCTAGCGGGGGGATCCTACGAGCAGTACTTC
cdr3_aa: CASSRSLAGGSYEQYF

d_call: .
j_call: TRBJ2-5
clone_size: .
v_call: TRBV10-3
cdr3_nt: TGTGCCATCAGATCCTCGACCCTAGGGGTAGAGACCCAGTACTTC
cdr3_aa: CAIRSSTLGVETQYF

d_call: TRBD1
j_call: TRBJ2-7
clone_size: .
v_call: TRBV10-3
cdr3_nt: TGTGCCATCAGTGAGCCTCGGGACAGCTCCTACGAGCAGTACTTC
cdr3_aa: CAISEPRDSSYEQYF

d_call: TRBD1
j_call: TRBJ2-6
clone_size: medium-sized
v_call: TRBV6-1
cdr3_nt: TGTGCCAGCAGGGACAGGGAAGACAACGTCCTGACTTTC
cdr3_aa: CASRDREDNVLTF

d_call: .
j_call: TRBJ1-6
clone_size: .
v_call: TRBV6-5
cdr3_nt: TGTGCCAGCACTCCTTCGGGCTCCTATAATTCACCCCTCCACTTT
cdr3_aa: CASTPSGSYNSPLHF

d_call: TRBD2
j_call: TRBJ2-7
clone_size: .
v_call: TRBV6-6
cdr3_nt: TGTGCCAGCAGACCCGGACTAGAAGGGAGCGAGCAGTACTTC
cdr3_aa: CASRPGLEGSEQYF

d_call: TRBD1
j_call: TRBJ1-1
clone_size: .
v_call: TRBV7-9
cdr3_nt: TGTGCCAGCAGCCTCCAGGGGGGTAACACTGAAGCTTTCTTT
cdr3_aa: CASSLQGGNTEAFF

d_call: TRBD1
j_call: TRBJ1-2
clone_size: .
v_call: TRBV29-1
cdr3_nt: TGCAGCGTTGACAAACCGACAGGGACTAACTATGGCTACACCTTC
cdr3_aa: CSVDKPTGTNYGYTF

d_call: TRBD1
j_call: TRBJ1-3
clone_size: .
v_call: TRBV9
cdr3_nt: TGTGCCAGCAGCGGACTTCCAGGGGGAGCTGGAAACACCATATATTTT
cdr3_aa: CASSGLPGGAGNTIYF

d_call: .
j_call: TRBJ2-7
clone_size: .
v_call: TRBV5-4
cdr3_nt: TGTGCCAGCAGCAAGTCCGACAGTTACGAGCAGTACTTC
cdr3_aa: CASSKSDSYEQYF

d_call: .
j_call: TRBJ2-5
clone_size: .
v_call: TRBV5-6
cdr3_nt: TGTGCCAGCAGCCCGCTAAGGACAGAGCAAGAGACCCAGTACTTC
cdr3_aa: CASSPLRTEQETQYF

d_call: .
j_call: TRBJ2-1
clone_size: .
v_call: TRBV4-3
cdr3_nt: TGCGCCAGCAGCCAGGACGACAGATACAATGAGCAGTTCTTC
cdr3_aa: CASSQDDRYNEQFF

d_call: TRBD1
j_call: TRBJ2-1
clone_size: once
v_call: TRBV7-2
cdr3_nt: TGTGCCAGCAGCTTCGACAGGGGTTCCTACAATGAGCAGTTCTTC
cdr3_aa: CASSFDRGSYNEQFF